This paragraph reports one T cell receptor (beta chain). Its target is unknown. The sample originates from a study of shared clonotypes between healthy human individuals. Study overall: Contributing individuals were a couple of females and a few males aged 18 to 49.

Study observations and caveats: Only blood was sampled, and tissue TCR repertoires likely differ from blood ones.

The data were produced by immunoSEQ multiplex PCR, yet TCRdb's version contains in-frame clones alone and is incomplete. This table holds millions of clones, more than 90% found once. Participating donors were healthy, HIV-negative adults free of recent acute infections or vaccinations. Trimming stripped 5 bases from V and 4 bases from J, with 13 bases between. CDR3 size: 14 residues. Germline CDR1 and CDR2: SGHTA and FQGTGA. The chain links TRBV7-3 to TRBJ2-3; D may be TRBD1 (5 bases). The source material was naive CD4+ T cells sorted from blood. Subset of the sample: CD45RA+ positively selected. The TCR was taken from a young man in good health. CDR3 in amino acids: CASSLRPGPDTQYF. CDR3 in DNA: TGTGCCAGCAGCCTCCGGCCAGGGCCAGATACGCAGTATTTT. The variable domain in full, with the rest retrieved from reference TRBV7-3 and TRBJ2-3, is GAGVSQTPSNKVTEKGKYVELRCDPISGHTALYWYRQSLGQGPEFLIYFQGTGAADDSGLPNDRFFAVRPEGSVSTLKIQRTERGDSAVYLCASSLRPGPDTQYFGPGTRLTVL.